This T cell receptor beta chain was identified in a study of T cell responses to AZD1222 COVID-19 vaccine. Using immunoSEQ multiplex PCR, the repertoire was profiled, and TCRdb retains in-frame clones only, with some absent. The sample carries around 44,000 clones, approximately 86% recorded once. The germline V gene encodes CDR1 SEHNR and CDR2 FQNEAQ (reference sequence). The V and J ends lost 5 bases and 0 bases respectively, with 13 bases between them. The CDR3 loop spans 15 amino acids. The chain links TRBV7-9 to TRBJ2-5; weak D call: TRBD2 (5 bases). The receptor was isolated from an adult who received the AZD1222 COVID-19 vaccine. This specimen consisted of peripheral blood, obtained 28 days after the second AZD1222 dose. The CDR3 region has the DNA TGTGCCAGCAGCCCCGCGGGCGGATACCAAGAGACCCAGTACTTC. The encoded protein is CASSPAGGYQETQYF.